Below are 30 T cell receptor beta chains sequenced from a single sample in a study of blood T cell repertoires in COVID-19. Data came from immunoSEQ multiplex PCR; TCRdb stores just in-frame clones and leaves some out. The table lists 150,000 to 200,000 clones, around 90% of them singletons. Sequencing input: PBMCs or T cells enriched from blood (not recorded which). The receptor set was obtained from a woman between 18 and 29 years old who had recovered from COVID-19.

This chain links TRBV6-5 with TRBJ1-3, with 7 bases identical to TRBD1. This CDR3 is built from 16 residues. CDR1 MNHEY and CDR2 SVGAGI come from the germline V gene. V was pared by 0 bases and J by 9 bases, with 11 bases of the junction left unmatched. The CDR3 is CASSYSGTASRGTIYF. CDR3 nucleotides: TGTGCCAGCAGTTACTCCGGGACAGCCTCTCGAGGCACCATATATTTT.

DNA for the CDR3: TGTGCCAGTCGGATAAAGGTAGCGAACACTGAAGCTTTCTTT. The encoded protein is CASRIKVANTEAFF. The V and J genes are TRBV19 and TRBJ1-1; D gene uncertain. The CDR3 runs 14 residues. V was trimmed by 8 bases and J by 1 base, leaving 14 bases between them. The germline CDR1 and CDR2 sequences are LNHDA and SQIVND (reference sequence).

In its sample, this clone was seen once. This sequence joins TRBV5-1 and TRBJ1-6; no reliable D call. CDR1 is SGHRS, CDR2 YFSETQ, per germline. With 3 bases removed from V and 5 bases from J, the gap between germline ends came to 9 bases. The CDR3 spans 14 residues. This CDR3 is CASSSRQDNSPLHF. CDR3 nucleotides: TGCGCCAGCAGCTCCAGACAAGATAATTCACCCCTCCACTTT.

The rearrangement joins TRBV28 to TRBJ2-3, with TRBD1 as a possible D gene (5 bases). The V and J ends lost 3 bases and 2 bases respectively, with 6 bases between them. The CDR3 is 13 residues long. Germline CDR1 is MDHEN and CDR2 is SYDVKM. The CDR3 DNA sequence: TGTGCCAGCAGTTTGGACAACACAGATACGCAGTATTTT. Translation: CASSLDNTDTQYF.

This clone was seen only once. This chain uses TRBV23-1 with TRBJ1-5, with 8 bases aligning to TRBD1. TRBV23-1 is an ORF; its function is uncertain. Unmatched junction bases numbered 6, after V lost 4 bases and J lost 1 base. The CDR3 consists of 16 residues. The CDR3 bases are TGCGCCAGCAGTCTTGTATGGACAGGGAGCAATCAGCCCCAGCATTTT. This codes for CASSLVWTGSNQPQHF.

The rearrangement links TRBV25-1 to TRBJ2-5; 10 bases align to TRBD1. This CDR3 region has 17 residues. J was trimmed by 4 bases and V by 4 bases; bases with no gene match: 12. The germline V gene encodes CDR1 MGHDK and CDR2 SYGVNS. CDR3 DNA sequence: TGTGCCAGCAGTGCGCCCCCCGGGACAGGGGTTACAGAGACCCAGTACTTC. Amino acids: CASSAPPGTGVTETQYF.

V gene TRBV28 combines with J gene TRBJ1-3; 8 bases fit TRBD1. V was pared by 9 bases and J by 3 bases, with 10 bases of the junction left unmatched. CDR3 length equals 15 residues. Germline values: CDR1 MDHEN, CDR2 SYDVKM. The CDR3 DNA reads as TGTGCCAGTGGAACCCAGGGGGCGCTTGGAAACACCATATATTTT. Protein: CASGTQGALGNTIYF.

V is TRBV30 and J is TRBJ1-2; D unresolved. The germline gives CDR1 GTSNPN, CDR2 SVGIG (reference sequence). V lost 4 bases, J lost 1 base, and 10 bases lay in between. The CDR3 length is 13 residues. This CDR3 is CAWTLSVNYGYTF. The CDR3 DNA sequence: TGTGCCTGGACTCTATCGGTTAACTATGGCTACACCTTC.

The rearrangement uses TRBV10-3 and TRBJ2-2; 8 bases are shared with TRBD1. The CDR3 runs to 15 residues. CDR1 and CDR2 (germline): ENHRY, SYGVKD. V dropped 6 bases and J dropped 1; count of bases not matched to a gene: 4. This chain's CDR3 is CAIREQGGNTGELFF. The CDR3 coding sequence is TGTGCCATCAGAGAACAGGGGGGGAACACCGGGGAGCTGTTTTTT.

This chain links TRBV7-9 with TRBJ2-7; D is ambiguous. V lost 5 bases and J lost 3, with 5 bases in between. Germline CDR1 and CDR2: SEHNR and FQNEAQ (reference sequence). This CDR3 is 11 amino acids long. The DNA for the CDR3 is TGTGCCAGCAGCCCCAACTACGAGCAGTACTTC. Translation gives CASSPNYEQYF.

The chain combines TRBV28 with TRBJ1-5, with TRBD1 as a possible D gene (6 bases). Germline CDR1 reads MDHEN; CDR2 reads SYDVKM. The length of the CDR3 is 17 residues. V dropped 2 bases and J dropped 1 base, with 15 bases sitting between them. In DNA form, the CDR3 reads TGTGCCAGCAGTTTAGCGGTGGGGGGGCAGAGCAATCAGCCCCAGCATTTT. Its translation: CASSLAVGGQSNQPQHF.

The CDR3 spells CASSVSTAPNYGYTF. The CDR3 DNA follows: TGTGCCAGCAGCGTATCGACAGCTCCTAACTATGGCTACACCTTC. The chain links TRBV9 to TRBJ1-2; tentatively, D is TRBD1 (5 bases). This CDR3 comprises 15 residues. Germline CDR1 SGDLS, CDR2 YYNGEE. Trimming took off 1 base at V and 0 bases at J, with 10 bases between the two ends.

The chain employs TRBV10-3 and TRBJ1-3; 8 bases agree with TRBD1. The germline gives CDR1 ENHRY, CDR2 SYGVKD. This CDR3 spans 16 amino acids. Trimming at V came to 0 bases and at J to 3 bases, leaving 4 bases not matched to a gene. The CDR3 DNA sequence: TGTGCCATCAGTGAGTCGGCAGGGGGCGGTGGAAACACCATATATTTT. It yields the protein CAISESAGGGGNTIYF.

The rearrangement uses TRBV7-9 and TRBJ1-4; unclear D gene. Germline CDR1 is SEHNR and CDR2 is FQNEAQ (reference sequence). Between the trimmed V and J ends, which lost 0 bases and 12 bases, there was a span of 14 bases. The CDR3 is 14 amino acids. The CDR3 here is CASSLAKESAELFF. The CDR3 DNA sequence: TGTGCCAGCAGCTTAGCTAAGGAATCGGCGGAACTGTTTTTT.

This clone appeared many times. The chain links TRBV6-2 or TRBV6-3 to TRBJ2-3, with D unclear. Germline CDR1 is MNHEY and CDR2 is SVGEGT. This CDR3 region has 13 residues. The germline V and J ends were trimmed by 0 bases and 3 bases, with 4 bases remaining between them. The CDR3 nucleotides read TGTGCCAGCAGTTACTCGGAGACAGATACGCAGTATTTT. The encoded protein is CASSYSETDTQYF.

The rearrangement joins TRBV6-5 to TRBJ1-6, with TRBD1 matching 7 bases. Germline CDR1 reads MNHEY; CDR2 reads SVGAGI. The CDR3 loop spans 15 amino acids. V gave up 4 bases and J gave up 9 bases; unmatched junction bases: 9. Here the CDR3 reads CASSLLSQGTSPLHF. CDR3 DNA: TGTGCCAGCAGTTTACTTTCACAGGGGACTTCACCCCTCCACTTT.

The chain couples TRBV5-1 to TRBJ2-7; possible D gene TRBD2, 7 bases. CDR3 size: 17 residues. The V end lost 0 bases, the J end lost 3 bases, and 19 bases lay between the germline ends. Germline CDR1 and CDR2: SGHRS and YFSETQ. CDR3 sequence (DNA): TGCGCCAGCAGCTTGGAGTTCCAGCGGGACACCAACTACGAGCAGTACTTC. Its protein is CASSLEFQRDTNYEQYF.

The rearrangement links TRBV29-1 to TRBJ2-7, with a tentative D call TRBD2 (5 bases). V was shortened by 5 bases and J by 3 bases, with 11 bases between the two germline ends. The CDR3 length is 12 residues. Germline lookup yields CDR1 SQVTM and CDR2 ANQGSEA. The DNA of the CDR3 is TGCAGCGTTTCCGGGATGGACTACGAGCAGTACTTC. Protein sequence: CSVSGMDYEQYF.

The rearrangement links TRBV6-5 to TRBJ1-6, with D maybe TRBD1 (6 bases). Trimming cost V 5 bases and J 9 bases, with 14 bases left between them. CDR1 and CDR2 (germline): MNHEY, SVGAGI. The CDR3 has 14 amino acids. CDR3 amino acids: CASSRDRNFSPLHF. The CDR3, as DNA: TGTGCCAGCAGTAGAGACAGGAACTTTTCACCCCTCCACTTT.

The V call is TRBV19, the J call TRBJ1-5; no firm D call. The V gene lost 5 bases and the J gene lost 7 bases, with 12 bases spanning the gap. The germline gives CDR1 LNHDA, CDR2 SQIVND (reference sequence). The CDR3 extends over 13 amino acids. This CDR3 reads CASSVTPGQPQHF. In nucleotides, the CDR3 is TGTGCCAGTAGTGTGACCCCGGGACAGCCCCAGCATTTT.

This clone has just a few counts. The genes are TRBV7-2 and TRBJ2-2; D is ambiguous. The CDR3 has 15 amino acids. Germline CDR1 and CDR2: SGHTA and FQGNSA. V was pared by 5 bases and J by 5 bases, with 15 bases between. CDR3 sequence (DNA): TGTGCCAGCAGCACCGCCCGGTCGTCGACCGGGGAGCTGTTTTTT. As protein: CASSTARSSTGELFF.

This chain links TRBV20-1 with TRBJ2-1; D gene unclear. The CDR3 extends over 15 amino acids. Germline V CDR1 and CDR2: DFQATT, SNEGSKA (reference sequence). V shed 3 bases and J shed 5 bases, with 17 bases lying between them. Here the CDR3 DNA reads TGCAGTGCTAGTATGCTAGTATCGCCGGACAATGAGCAGTTCTTC. This sequence encodes CSASMLVSPDNEQFF.

The V and J genes are TRBV5-1 and TRBJ2-3; 8 bases align to TRBD1. Trimming cost V 4 bases and J 3 bases; bases outside gene matches: 7. Germline CDR1 SGHRS, CDR2 YFSETQ. This CDR3 is 15 amino acids long. CDR3 DNA: TGCGCCAGCAGCCTTTACAGGGGGTCGACAGATACGCAGTATTTT. This encodes CASSLYRGSTDTQYF.

The gene calls are TRBV2 and TRBJ2-3; D remains unclear. Germline V gene lookup returns CDR1 SNHLY and CDR2 FYNNEI. The CDR3 is made up of 13 amino acids. The V gene lost 7 bases and the J gene lost 2 bases, with 10 bases spanning the gap. For the CDR3, the DNA is TGTGCCAGCATGTTAGAGTCCACAGATACGCAGTATTTT. This encodes CASMLESTDTQYF.

The rearrangement uses TRBV6-4 and TRBJ2-1; D may be TRBD1 (6 bases). This CDR3 spans 14 amino acids. The ends were cut back, 0 bases at V and 6 bases at J, with 9 bases in the middle. Germline V gene sequence: CDR1 MRHNA, CDR2 SNTAGT. CDR3 DNA: TGTGCCAGCAGTGACTCGGGGGCGGTCAATGAGCAGTTCTTC. Translating it yields CASSDSGAVNEQFF.

This sequence joins TRBV28 and TRBJ2-7; D perhaps matches TRBD1 (6 bases). Germline CDR1 is MDHEN and CDR2 is SYDVKM. CDR3 length equals 16 residues. Deletions cut 6 bases from V and 2 bases from J, with 20 bases between. CDR3 sequence: CASRKAGAEGTYEQYF. The CDR3 DNA reads TGTGCCAGCAGAAAAGCAGGGGCAGAAGGAACCTACGAGCAGTACTTC.

A few counts support this clone. The chain combines TRBV6-2 or TRBV6-3 with TRBJ2-5; 10 nucleotides line up with TRBD2. Germline V gives CDR1 MNHEY, CDR2 SVGEGT. V lost 2 bases, J lost 5 bases, and 14 bases stayed unmatched. The CDR3 has 18 residues. CDR3 DNA sequence: TGTGCCAGCAGTTACGAATTTAGCGGGGGGATGTCAAAGGAGACCCAGTACTTC. Its translation: CASSYEFSGGMSKETQYF.

The V gene is TRBV4-2, the J gene TRBJ2-7, with D possibly matching TRBD1 (6 bases). The CDR3 is made up of 17 amino acids. V lost 7 bases and J lost 5, with 27 bases in between. The germline V gene has CDR1 LGHNA and CDR2 YNFKEQ. CDR3 in amino acids: CASKKEEGDVSPHEQYF. CDR3 DNA: TGTGCCAGCAAGAAAGAAGAGGGGGACGTGTCCCCACACGAGCAGTACTTC.

The J gene is TRBJ1-2, the V gene TRBV6-5; no definite D call. Per the germline V gene, CDR1 is MNHEY and CDR2 is SVGAGI. V dropped 2 bases and J dropped 8 bases, with 18 bases sitting between them. This CDR3 contains 15 residues. The CDR3 DNA reads as TGTGCCAGCAGTTACGCGGCAGCGGGAGCTAGGGGCTACACCTTC. Protein: CASSYAAAGARGYTF.

The chain has TRBV24-1 and TRBJ2-1; possibly TRBD1 for D (6 bases). The CDR3 spans 17 residues. V was pared by 3 bases and J by 6 bases, with 20 bases between. In germline, CDR1 is KGHDR, CDR2 SFDVKD. The CDR3 sequence is CATSDQPGMGALNEQFF. The CDR3 bases are TGTGCCACCAGTGATCAGCCAGGGATGGGGGCCCTCAATGAGCAGTTCTTC.